The 21 T cell receptor beta chains below all came from one sample that was sequenced in a study of shared T cell receptors in the human thymus. Assay used: immunoSEQ multiplex PCR; TCRdb lists only in-frame clones, some missing. The data hold hundreds of thousands of clones, with 95% observed a single time. The sample comprised thymocytes. The receptors here all came from a human donor.

V and J are TRBV5-1 and TRBJ2-1; 10 nucleotides line up with TRBD1. The CDR3 is made up of 17 amino acids. Germline CDR1 is SGHRS and CDR2 is YFSETQ. Trimming removed 3 bases from V and 6 bases from J; junction bases left unmatched: 12. The CDR3 here is CASSSHPPGQGPNEQFF. The CDR3 DNA sequence: TGCGCCAGCAGCTCGCATCCCCCGGGACAGGGGCCCAATGAGCAGTTCTTC. The complete variable domain, with remaining parts taken from reference TRBV5-1 and TRBJ2-1, reads KAGVTQTPRYLIKTRGQQVTLSCSPISGHRSVSWYQQTPGQGLQFLFEYFSETQRNKGNFPGRFSGRQFSNSRSEMNVSTLELGDSALYLCASSSHPPGQGPNEQFFGPGTRLTVL.

J is TRBJ2-2 and V is TRBV6-6, with D hard to call. V dropped 2 bases and J dropped 1 base, with 11 bases sitting between them. Germline V gene sequence: CDR1 MNHNY, CDR2 SVGAGI (reference sequence). The CDR3 consists of 16 residues. CDR3 sequence: CASSYPDGGNTGELFF. The CDR3 nucleotides are TGTGCCAGCAGTTACCCGGACGGCGGGAACACCGGGGAGCTGTTTTTT.

The chain carries TRBV7-3 and TRBJ2-7; possibly TRBD1 for D (5 bases). This CDR3 is built from 15 residues. Germline V gene sequence: CDR1 SGHTA, CDR2 FQGTGA. Trimming removed 3 bases at V and 4 bases at J, with 16 bases between. The CDR3 bases are TGTGCCAGCAGCTTCGGCGTGGAACAGGATTACGAGCAGTACTTC. As protein: CASSFGVEQDYEQYF.

V and J are TRBV10-2 and TRBJ2-1, with a tentative D call TRBD2 (5 bases). Germline V gene lookup returns CDR1 WSHSY and CDR2 SAAADI. Trimming pared 8 bases from V and 3 bases from J, leaving 8 bases between. This CDR3 is built from 12 residues. The CDR3 DNA follows: TGCGCCAGCGCTAGCTACTACAATGAGCAGTTCTTC. Encoded protein: CASASYYNEQFF.

This chain connects TRBV12-5 to TRBJ1-1; 9 bases are shared with TRBD1. Germline V gives CDR1 LGHNT, CDR2 FRNRAP. The CDR3 length is 16 residues. Trimming at V came to 0 bases and at J to 1 base, leaving 3 bases not matched to a gene. CDR3 DNA sequence: TGTGCTAGTGGTTTGGTACAGGGGGCCTCGAACACTGAAGCTTTCTTT. Its translation: CASGLVQGASNTEAFF.

The chain couples TRBV14 to TRBJ1-5, with D possibly being TRBD1 (5 bases). CDR3 length: 18 amino acids. In germline, CDR1 is SGHDN, CDR2 FVKESK. The ends were cut back, 0 bases at V and 0 bases at J, with 15 bases in the middle. The CDR3 DNA sequence: TGTGCCAGCAGCCAAGAGCGACCAGGGATTTGTAGCAATCAGCCCCAGCATTTT. It specifies CASSQERPGICSNQPQHF.

The V and J genes are TRBV5-1 and TRBJ2-6; D may be TRBD2 (6 bases). V was trimmed by 5 bases and J by 0 bases, leaving 9 bases between them. Germline CDR1 SGHRS, CDR2 YFSETQ. The CDR3 totals 15 residues. The CDR3 nucleotides are TGCGCCAGCAGGCGGGACGACTCTGGGGCCAACGTCCTGACTTTC. This sequence encodes CASRRDDSGANVLTF.

The rearrangement uses TRBV5-1 and TRBJ1-1, with D unclear. The CDR3 contains 12 residues. Trimming removed 4 bases from V and 6 bases from J, with 10 bases in between. Germline V lookup: CDR1 SGHRS, CDR2 YFSETQ. In nucleotides, the CDR3 is TGCGCCAGCAGCCCCTGTGGTGCTGAAGCTTTCTTT. Its translation is CASSPCGAEAFF.

The CDR3 here is CASSQAGAGNRNEQFF. The CDR3, as DNA: TGCGCCAGCAGCCAGGCCGGAGCGGGTAATAGGAATGAGCAGTTCTTC. The V and J genes are TRBV4-1 and TRBJ2-1; TRBD2 might be the D (6 bases). Trimming cost V 3 bases and J 7 bases, with 19 bases left between them. The CDR3 is 16 residues long. Germline CDR1 and CDR2: MGHRA and YSYEKL.

The chain combines TRBV27 with TRBJ2-7, with TRBD1 identical over 8 bases. This CDR3 spans 16 amino acids. Looked up from germline, CDR1 is MNHEY and CDR2 is SMNVEV (reference sequence). The V gene end was trimmed by 2 bases and the J gene end by 0 bases; junction bases not matched to a gene: 6. The CDR3 here is CASSLNRTGHSYEQYF. The CDR3 DNA is TGTGCCAGCAGTTTAAACCGGACAGGGCACTCCTACGAGCAGTACTTC.

This rearrangement joins TRBV27 to TRBJ1-4, with TRBD1 matching 8 bases. Unmatched junction bases numbered 20, after V lost 0 bases and J lost 8 bases. The CDR3 sequence is 20 residues long. Germline V gene data show CDR1 as MNHEY and CDR2 as SMNVEV (reference sequence). The CDR3, as DNA: TGTGCCAGCAGTTTATCCATGCGGGACCTCAGGGGGCCCCGCGCCGAAAAACTGTTTTTT. Its protein is CASSLSMRDLRGPRAEKLFF. The variable domain in full, with the rest retrieved from reference TRBV27 and TRBJ1-4, is EAQVTQNPRYLITVTGKKLTVTCSQNMNHEYMSWYRQDPGLGLRQIYYSMNVEVTDKGDVPEGYKVSRKEKRNFPLILESPSPNQTSLYFCASSLSMRDLRGPRAEKLFFGSGTQLSVL.

The rearrangement joins TRBV7-8 to TRBJ2-7; TRBD2 agrees at 7 bases. Germline-derived CDR1 and CDR2 are SGHVS and FQNEAQ. The CDR3 length is 16 residues. With 5 bases clipped from V and 2 bases from J, the junction kept 12 bases outside the gene matches. CDR3 DNA: TGTGCCAGCAGCCCAGGGACTACTCTCGATCCCTACGAGCAGTACTTC. This sequence encodes CASSPGTTLDPYEQYF.

The genes are TRBV7-9 and TRBJ2-1, with 8 bases matching TRBD2. Trimming cost V 4 bases and J 0 bases; bases outside gene matches: 2. Germline V CDR1 and CDR2: SEHNR, FQNEAQ (reference sequence). The length of the CDR3 is 15 residues. The CDR3, as DNA: TGTGCCAGCAGCTCGGGACTAGTCTCCTACAATGAGCAGTTCTTC. This encodes CASSSGLVSYNEQFF.

The chain combines TRBV6-5 with TRBJ2-3; D is unclear. V lost 0 bases to trimming and J lost 8 bases, with 15 bases between them. This CDR3 spans 15 amino acids. Germline V gene data show CDR1 as MNHEY and CDR2 as SVGAGI. CDR3 loop: CASSYSTSRLGTQYF. The DNA for the CDR3 is TGTGCCAGCAGTTACTCGACTTCCAGATTGGGTACGCAGTATTTT.

This clone has just a few counts. The rearrangement links TRBV5-6 to TRBJ2-7; no definite D call. V lost 4 bases to trimming and J lost 2 bases, with 19 bases between them. Looked up from germline, CDR1 is SGHDT and CDR2 is YYEEEE. The CDR3 covers 16 residues. CDR3 protein: CASSPWTDRSPYEQYF. Here the CDR3 DNA reads TGTGCCAGCAGCCCCTGGACGGACCGCTCGCCCTACGAGCAGTACTTC.

V gene TRBV5-1 combines with J gene TRBJ2-7; either TRBD1 or TRBD2 may supply D (5 bases each). The CDR3 totals 14 residues. In germline, CDR1 is SGHRS, CDR2 YFSETQ. The ends were cut back, 2 bases at V and 3 bases at J, with 12 bases in the middle. Written as DNA, the CDR3 is TGCGCCAGCAGCTTCGACGGGGACCACTACGAGCAGTACTTC. It codes for CASSFDGDHYEQYF. The full variable domain, completed using reference TRBV5-1 and TRBJ2-7, is KAGVTQTPRYLIKTRGQQVTLSCSPISGHRSVSWYQQTPGQGLQFLFEYFSETQRNKGNFPGRFSGRQFSNSRSEMNVSTLELGDSALYLCASSFDGDHYEQYFGPGTRLTVT.

The chain employs TRBV9 and TRBJ2-3; TRBD2 matches at 8 bases. V lost 0 bases, J lost 5 bases, and 8 bases stayed unmatched. Per germline, CDR1 SGDLS and CDR2 YYNGEE. CDR3 length: 16 residues. This chain's CDR3 is CASSVDGSGKVDTQYF. As DNA, the CDR3 is TGTGCCAGCAGCGTAGATGGTAGCGGGAAGGTAGATACGCAGTATTTT.

V is TRBV19 and J is TRBJ1-4; maybe TRBD1 (5 bases). This CDR3 comprises 15 residues. V was clipped by 3 bases and J by 7 bases, with 15 bases between them. The germline CDR1 and CDR2 sequences are LNHDA and SQIVND (reference sequence). The CDR3 sequence is CASSIPRGGTEKLFF. CDR3 DNA: TGTGCCAGTAGTATCCCGCGGGGTGGGACTGAAAAACTGTTTTTT.

The chain combines TRBV15 with TRBJ2-3; 10 bases agree with TRBD2. Germline CDR1 reads LNHNV; CDR2 reads YYDKDF (reference sequence). The CDR3 covers 16 residues. V was clipped by 3 bases and J by 4 bases; unmatched bases: 7. CDR3 region: CATSRKREGLPDTQYF. The DNA of the CDR3 is TGTGCCACCAGCAGGAAGCGGGAGGGCCTTCCAGATACGCAGTATTTT.

The chain links TRBV28 to TRBJ2-7; TRBD2 agrees at 8 bases. CDR1 and CDR2 (germline): MDHEN, SYDVKM. Losses at the gene ends were 5 bases for V and 3 bases for J; bases not matched to a gene: 24. CDR3 size: 20 residues. The CDR3 here is CASSTSLTSGVPLERYEQYF. CDR3 DNA: TGTGCCAGCAGTACCTCTCTCACTAGCGGAGTTCCCTTAGAACGCTACGAGCAGTACTTC. Based on the CDR3 plus reference TRBV28 and TRBJ2-7, the full variable domain is DVKVTQSSRYLVKRTGEKVFLECVQDMDHENMFWYRQDPGLGLRLIYFSYDVKMKEKGDIPEGYSVSREKKERFSLILESASTNQTSMYLCASSTSLTSGVPLERYEQYFGPGTRLTVT.

The CDR3 here is CASSSTGTGELFF. In nucleotides, the CDR3 is TGTGCCAGCAGTTCGACAGGCACCGGGGAGCTGTTTTTT. The V call is TRBV27, the J call TRBJ2-2; tentatively, D is TRBD1 (6 bases). The CDR3 loop spans 13 amino acids. Germline assignment: CDR1 MNHEY and CDR2 SMNVEV (reference sequence). The germline V and J ends were trimmed by 4 bases and 4 bases, with 7 bases remaining between them.